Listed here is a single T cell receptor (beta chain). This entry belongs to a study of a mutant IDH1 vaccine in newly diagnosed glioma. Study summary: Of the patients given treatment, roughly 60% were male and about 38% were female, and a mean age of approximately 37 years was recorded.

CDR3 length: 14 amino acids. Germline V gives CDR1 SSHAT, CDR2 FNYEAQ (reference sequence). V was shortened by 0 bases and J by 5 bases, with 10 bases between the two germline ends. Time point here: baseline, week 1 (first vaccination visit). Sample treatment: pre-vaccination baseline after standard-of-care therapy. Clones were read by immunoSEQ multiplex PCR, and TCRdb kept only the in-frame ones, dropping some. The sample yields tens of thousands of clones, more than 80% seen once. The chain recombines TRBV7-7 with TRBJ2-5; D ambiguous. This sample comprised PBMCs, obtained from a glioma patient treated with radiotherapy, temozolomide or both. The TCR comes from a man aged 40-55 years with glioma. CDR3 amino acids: CASSLAGTGETQYF. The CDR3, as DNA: TGTGCCAGCAGCTTAGCTGGAACCGGTGAGACCCAGTACTTC.